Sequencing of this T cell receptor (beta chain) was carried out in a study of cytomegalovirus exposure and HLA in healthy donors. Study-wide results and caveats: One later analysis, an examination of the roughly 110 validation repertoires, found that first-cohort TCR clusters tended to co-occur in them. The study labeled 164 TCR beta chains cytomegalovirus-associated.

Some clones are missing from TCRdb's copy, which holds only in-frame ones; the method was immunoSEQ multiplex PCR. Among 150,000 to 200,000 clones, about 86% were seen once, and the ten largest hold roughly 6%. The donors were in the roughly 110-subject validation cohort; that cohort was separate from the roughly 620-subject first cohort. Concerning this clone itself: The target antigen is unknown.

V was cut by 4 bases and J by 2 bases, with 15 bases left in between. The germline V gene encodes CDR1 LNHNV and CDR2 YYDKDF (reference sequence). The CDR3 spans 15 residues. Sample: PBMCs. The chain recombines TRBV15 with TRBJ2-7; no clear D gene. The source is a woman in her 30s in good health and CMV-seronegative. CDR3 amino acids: CATSMETAVAYEQYF. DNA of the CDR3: TGTGCCACCAGCATGGAAACGGCGGTCGCCTACGAGCAGTACTTC.